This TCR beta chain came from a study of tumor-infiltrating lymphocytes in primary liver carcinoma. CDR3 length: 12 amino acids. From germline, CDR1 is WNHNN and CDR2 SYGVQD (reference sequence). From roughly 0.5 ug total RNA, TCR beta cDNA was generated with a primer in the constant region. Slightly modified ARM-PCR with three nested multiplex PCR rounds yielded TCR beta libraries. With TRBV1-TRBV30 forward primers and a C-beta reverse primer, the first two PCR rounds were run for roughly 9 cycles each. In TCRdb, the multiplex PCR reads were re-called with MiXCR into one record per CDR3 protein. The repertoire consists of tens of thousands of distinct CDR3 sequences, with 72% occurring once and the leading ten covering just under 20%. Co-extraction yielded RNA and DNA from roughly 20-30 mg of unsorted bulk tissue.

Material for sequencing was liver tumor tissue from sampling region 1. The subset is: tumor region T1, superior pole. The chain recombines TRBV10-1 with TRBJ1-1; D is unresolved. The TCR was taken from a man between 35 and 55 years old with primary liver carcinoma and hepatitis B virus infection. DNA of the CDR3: TGCGTCAACAGAGGAAGGGTCACTGAAGCTTTCTTT. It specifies CVNRGRVTEAFF.